The 30 T cell receptor beta chains listed next were all sequenced from one sample in a study of blood T cell repertoires in COVID-19. Profiling relied on immunoSEQ multiplex PCR, and the TCRdb table lists in-frame clones only, not all of them. The table lists 170,000 or so clones, approximately 86% of them singletons. Sequenced sample: peripheral blood. The receptors derive from a man aged 40-49 years with active or convalescent COVID-19.

In its sample, this clone was seen once. The CDR3 sequence: CASSSSDRGNIQYF. CDR3 DNA sequence: TGTGCCAGCAGCTCCTCGGACAGGGGAAACATTCAGTACTTC. The chain recombines TRBV5-4 with TRBJ2-4; 9 bases are shared with TRBD1. The V gene end was trimmed by 3 bases and the J gene end by 6 bases; junction bases not matched to a gene: 4. Germline loops: CDR1 SGHNT, CDR2 YYREEE (reference sequence). This CDR3 has 14 residues.

The V and J genes are TRBV9 and TRBJ2-5; 8 bases align to TRBD2. This CDR3 has 15 residues. With 0 bases clipped from V and 5 bases from J, the junction kept 6 bases outside the gene matches. Germline assignment: CDR1 SGDLS and CDR2 YYNGEE. The CDR3 DNA reads TGTGCCAGCAGCGTAGCGGGGGGGCTTTCGGAGACCCAGTACTTC. This gives the protein CASSVAGGLSETQYF.

The rearrangement uses TRBV7-6 and TRBJ2-7; 7 nucleotides agree with TRBD2. This CDR3 has 15 residues. Germline CDR1 and CDR2: SGHVS and FNYEAQ. Trimming at V came to 4 bases and at J to 5 bases, leaving 11 bases not matched to a gene. This CDR3 reads CASSSRLARGDEQYF. The CDR3 DNA reads TGTGCCAGCAGCTCAAGACTAGCCCGAGGAGACGAGCAGTACTTC.

The chain uses TRBV7-2 and TRBJ2-3, with 14 bases matching TRBD2. This CDR3 region has 17 residues. In germline, CDR1 is SGHTA, CDR2 FQGNSA. With V trimmed by 5 bases and J by 5 bases, 9 bases remained unmatched. The CDR3 spells CASSTRLAGGPGDTQYF. Here the CDR3 DNA reads TGTGCCAGCAGCACCCGACTAGCGGGGGGGCCGGGAGATACGCAGTATTTT. The variable domain in full, with the rest retrieved from reference TRBV7-2 and TRBJ2-3, is GAGVSQSPSNKVTEKGKDVELRCDPISGHTALYWYRQSLGQGLEFLIYFQGNSAPDKSGLPSDRFSAERTGGSVSTLTIQRTQQEDSAVYLCASSTRLAGGPGDTQYFGPGTRLTVL.

This chain connects TRBV28 to TRBJ1-2; D is perhaps TRBD1 (6 bases). V was pared by 4 bases and J by 4 bases, with 16 bases between. The CDR3 is 15 residues long. Per the germline V gene, CDR1 is MDHEN and CDR2 is SYDVKM. The CDR3 DNA is TGTGCCAGCAGTTCCACAGGGAGGGATTCCTATGGCTACACCTTC. This sequence encodes CASSSTGRDSYGYTF.

This clone has a single count. One end of the junction fails to match germline, which may point to a read error. The rearrangement links TRBV5-1 to TRBJ2-7, with a tentative D call TRBD2 (5 bases). The CDR3 consists of 11 residues. CDR1 is SGHRS, CDR2 YFSETQ, per germline. The CDR3 region is CASSIEGEEYF. Written as DNA, the CDR3 is TGCGCCAGCAGCATAGAGGGCGAGGAGTACTTC.

The V and J genes are TRBV3-1 (or the pseudogene TRBV3-2) and TRBJ2-2; TRBD2 matches at 8 bases. After removal of 0 bases from V and 3 bases from J, the junction contained 3 bases not matched to a gene. CDR3 length: 16 residues. The germline CDR1 and CDR2 sequences are LGHDT and YNNKEL (reference sequence). CDR3: CASSQEGLVDTGELFF. CDR3 in DNA: TGTGCCAGCAGCCAAGAGGGACTAGTCGACACCGGGGAGCTGTTTTTT.

Turning to this clone: In the same sample, other DNA sequences code for this CDR3. The genes are TRBV3-1 (or the pseudogene TRBV3-2) and TRBJ2-7; 7 bases are shared with TRBD1. The CDR3 covers 14 residues. Trimming cost V 1 base and J 4 bases; bases outside gene matches: 4. From germline, CDR1 is LGHDT and CDR2 YNNKEL (reference sequence). CDR3 sequence reads: CASSQGTGVYEQYF. Written as DNA, the CDR3 is TGTGCCAGCAGCCAAGGCACAGGGGTGTACGAGCAGTACTTC.

The gene calls are TRBV11-2 and TRBJ2-5, with D possibly being TRBD2 (5 bases). V lost 6 bases, J lost 3 bases, and 8 bases lay in between. Germline V CDR1 and CDR2: SGHAT, FQNNGV. This CDR3 contains 12 residues. The CDR3 region has the DNA TGTGCCAGCAGTGCCGGGGAAGAGACCCAGTACTTC. It translates to CASSAGEETQYF.

The chain has TRBV12-3 or TRBV12-4 and TRBJ2-7; D is ambiguous. The CDR3 length is 12 residues. Trimming removed 4 bases from V and 4 bases from J, with 8 bases in between. CDR3 residues: CASSSIGYEQYF. CDR3 bases: TGTGCCAGCAGTTCCATCGGGTACGAGCAGTACTTC.

The chain employs TRBV24-1 and TRBJ1-5, with D maybe TRBD1 (5 bases). The length of the CDR3 is 14 residues. The ends were cut back, 9 bases at V and 1 base at J, with 12 bases in the middle. Germline lookup yields CDR1 KGHDR and CDR2 SFDVKD. CDR3 region: CATRGGNSNQPQHF. The CDR3 DNA sequence: TGTGCCACCCGGGGGGGGAACAGCAATCAGCCCCAGCATTTT.

V and J are TRBV24-1 and TRBJ2-2, with 8 bases matching TRBD1. This CDR3 comprises 16 residues. Trimming removed 2 bases from V and 3 bases from J; junction bases left unmatched: 4. Germline CDR1 is KGHDR and CDR2 is SFDVKD. The CDR3 region has the DNA TGTGCCACCAGTGATTCCTCCAGGGGGCACACCGGGGAGCTGTTTTTT. Translating gives CATSDSSRGHTGELFF.

This clone was picked up a small number of times. The chain recombines TRBV30 with TRBJ1-2; 8 nucleotides line up with TRBD1. Germline lookup yields CDR1 GTSNPN and CDR2 SVGIG (reference sequence). CDR3 length equals 18 residues. Unmatched junction bases numbered 18, after V lost 2 bases and J lost 4 bases. CDR3 sequence: CAWSPMRGQGWGGYGYTF. CDR3 bases: TGTGCCTGGAGTCCCATGAGAGGACAGGGATGGGGTGGCTATGGCTACACCTTC.

The chain carries TRBV23-1 and TRBJ1-6; possible D gene TRBD1, 6 bases. TRBV23-1 falls under the ORF class, with uncertain function. V was trimmed by 0 bases and J by 2 bases, leaving 8 bases between them. The CDR3 contains 16 residues. The CDR3 region is CASSQSQGTYNSPLHF. CDR3 in DNA: TGCGCCAGCAGTCAATCACAGGGAACCTATAATTCACCCCTCCACTTT.

This rearrangement joins TRBV6-4 to TRBJ1-2; 8 bases are a match to TRBD1. CDR3 size: 14 residues. Losses at the gene ends were 10 bases for V and 4 bases for J; bases not matched to a gene: 11. In germline, CDR1 is MRHNA, CDR2 SNTAGT. The CDR3 region has the DNA TGTGCCACCGAAACGCCACAGGGGGGCTATGGCTACACCTTC. This gives the protein CATETPQGGYGYTF.

The chain couples TRBV4-2 to TRBJ1-3; D possibly corresponds to TRBD1 (6 bases). Per the germline V gene, CDR1 is LGHNA and CDR2 is YNFKEQ. Between the trimmed V and J ends, which lost 2 bases and 11 bases, there was a span of 19 bases. The CDR3 spans 15 residues. The CDR3 sequence: CASSQYLDRTGSIYF. The CDR3 coding sequence is TGTGCCAGCAGCCAATACCTGGACAGAACAGGCTCCATATATTTT.

This clone was seen a handful of times. The CDR3 protein is CASSLTSDNSPLHF. The CDR3 DNA reads as TGCGCCAGCAGCTTGACCAGTGATAATTCACCCCTCCACTTT. This rearrangement joins TRBV5-1 to TRBJ1-6; the D is unclear. The CDR3 covers 14 residues. Germline loops: CDR1 SGHRS, CDR2 YFSETQ. V gave up 1 base and J gave up 5 bases, with 7 bases separating them.

The CDR3 DNA is TGTGCCAGCAGTAAATGGGTTGCGGGGAGGAACGAGCAGTACTTC. Translation: CASSKWVAGRNEQYF. The chain recombines TRBV2 with TRBJ2-7; a possible D gene is TRBD2 (6 bases). The V end was cut by 5 bases, the J end by 5 bases, with 19 bases between. Germline lookup yields CDR1 SNHLY and CDR2 FYNNEI. CDR3 length: 15 amino acids.

The CDR3 reads CASRSTSGDDNEQFF. CDR3 in DNA: TGTGCCAGCAGATCGACTAGCGGGGATGACAATGAGCAGTTCTTC. The chain is built from TRBV11-2 and TRBJ2-1; TRBD2 matches 11 bases. Trimming took 6 bases from V and 5 from J; bases not matched to a gene: 6. The germline V gene has CDR1 SGHAT and CDR2 FQNNGV. This CDR3 contains 15 residues. The full variable domain, in which reference TRBV11-2 and TRBJ2-1 provide the parts outside the CDR3, is EAGVAQSPRYKIIEKRQSVAFWCNPISGHATLYWYQQILGQGPKLLIQFQNNGVVDDSQLPKDRFSAERLKGVDSTLKIQPAKLEDSAVYLCASRSTSGDDNEQFFGPGTRLTVL.

The chain combines TRBV6-4 with TRBJ2-3; TRBD2 aligns across 7 bases. This CDR3 has 15 amino acids. Trimming took 4 bases from V and 7 from J; bases not matched to a gene: 11. From germline, CDR1 is MRHNA and CDR2 SNTAGT. The CDR3 spells CASSASGTFTNTQYF. The CDR3 DNA follows: TGTGCCAGCAGTGCTAGCGGTACTTTCACGAATACGCAGTATTTT.

The V and J genes are TRBV3-1 (or the pseudogene TRBV3-2) and TRBJ1-2, with D possibly matching TRBD1 (6 bases). Germline V CDR1 and CDR2: LGHDT, YNNKEL (reference sequence). The CDR3 extends over 13 amino acids. V was pared by 1 base and J by 5 bases, with 8 bases between. This CDR3 reads CASSQGTVYGYTF. The DNA for the CDR3 is TGTGCCAGCAGCCAAGGGACAGTTTATGGCTACACCTTC.

This rearrangement joins TRBV5-1 to TRBJ2-5; D is ambiguous. Trimming took off 6 bases at V and 2 bases at J, with 11 bases between the two ends. The CDR3 length is 13 residues. Germline lookup yields CDR1 SGHRS and CDR2 YFSETQ. CDR3 protein: CASTGQKQETQYF. DNA of the CDR3: TGCGCCAGCACGGGTCAAAAACAAGAGACCCAGTACTTC.

The chain recombines TRBV18 with TRBJ2-3; unclear D gene. Germline V gene lookup returns CDR1 KGHSH and CDR2 LQKENI. V lost 3 bases and J lost 4, with 2 bases in between. The CDR3 totals 11 residues. CDR3 sequence (DNA): TGTGCCAGCTCACCCTCAGATACGCAGTATTTT. This translates into CASSPSDTQYF.

The CDR3 DNA is TGTGCCGGATTTAGTCCGGGAGTACCGAATCAGCCCCAGCATTTT. Amino acid sequence: CAGFSPGVPNQPQHF. This chain links TRBV25-1 with TRBJ1-5; the D is unclear. Trimming took 11 bases from V and 4 from J, leaving 21 bases between them. Germline CDR1 is MGHDK and CDR2 is SYGVNS. There are 15 residues in the CDR3.

The rearrangement joins TRBV29-1 to TRBJ1-1; TRBD1 is a possible D gene (6 bases). Germline-derived CDR1 and CDR2 are SQVTM and ANQGSEA. This CDR3 has 11 residues. V was clipped by 7 bases and J by 6 bases, with 12 bases between them. CDR3 nucleotides: TGCAGCGCTCACCAGGGGCCTGAAGCTTTCTTT. This codes for CSAHQGPEAFF.

The chain couples TRBV29-1 to TRBJ2-5; possibly TRBD2 for D (6 bases). Germline lookup yields CDR1 SQVTM and CDR2 ANQGSEA. The V gene lost 6 bases and the J gene lost 5 bases, with 13 bases spanning the gap. The CDR3 length is 12 residues. CDR3 region: CSVGGPRETQYF. CDR3 in DNA: TGCAGCGTCGGGGGTCCTAGGGAGACCCAGTACTTC.

The chain employs TRBV19 and TRBJ1-3; the D is unclear. The CDR3 has 15 amino acids. Germline lookup yields CDR1 LNHDA and CDR2 SQIVND (reference sequence). V lost 4 bases and J 0 bases, leaving 10 bases between the germline ends. The CDR3 DNA is TGTGCCAGTAGTACGGCAGACATCTCTGGAAACACCATATATTTT. Amino acid sequence: CASSTADISGNTIYF.

This clone appeared once. V gene TRBV4-2 combines with J gene TRBJ2-7; 9 positions match TRBD2. Germline V gives CDR1 LGHNA, CDR2 YNFKEQ. This CDR3 has 15 amino acids. V lost 2 bases, J lost 5 bases, and 7 bases stayed unmatched. CDR3 in DNA: TGTGCCAGCAGCCAACACATAGCGGGGGCTGACGAGCAGTACTTC. It specifies CASSQHIAGADEQYF.

This chain joins TRBV2 and TRBJ2-7; TRBD1 aligns across 7 bases. Germline-derived CDR1 and CDR2 are SNHLY and FYNNEI. The CDR3 runs 14 residues. Trimming cost V 8 bases and J 0 bases; bases outside gene matches: 7. As DNA, the CDR3 is TGTGCCAGCCTTGACAGGGCCCACTCCTACGAGCAGTACTTC. As protein: CASLDRAHSYEQYF.

As DNA, the CDR3 is TGTGCCAGCAGCGTAGGGCGGGCCTACTACAATGAGCAGTTCTTC. Translation: CASSVGRAYYNEQFF. This chain connects TRBV9 to TRBJ2-1; TRBD2 is a possible D gene (5 bases). Germline V CDR1 and CDR2: SGDLS, YYNGEE. Trimming removed 0 bases at V and 3 bases at J, with 10 bases between. The CDR3 loop spans 15 amino acids. Variable domain in full (rest from reference TRBV9 and TRBJ2-1): DSGVTQTPKHLITATGQRVTLRCSPRSGDLSVYWYQQSLDQGLQFLIQYYNGEERAKGNILERFSAQQFPDLHSELNLSSLELGDSALYFCASSVGRAYYNEQFFGPGTRLTVL.